These 24 T cell receptor beta chains came from one sample sequenced in a study of tumor and adjacent non-tumor tissue in lung cancer listed by TCRdb under 2018. RNA was isolated from bulk unsorted tissue, and RNA quality was assessed with a NanoDrop ND-1000 and an Agilent 2100. Normal lung samples were distant non-tumor tissue taken more than 3 cm from the tumor edge. Library preparation used multiplex PCR. TCRdb names Illumina HiSeq 2500 as the instrument used. Following protocols modified from ARM-PCR, the researchers constructed TCRbeta libraries through three rounds of nested PCR with primers (Table S4). In TCRdb, the public reads were trimmed at Q25 with fastp and aligned with MiXCR, with productive beta chains retained. Here each entry gathers all rows of one CDR3 protein and keeps the most common genes and DNA. The table for this sample lists about 98,000 distinct CDR3 sequences; 80% of them were counted only once. The ten largest clones take up about 30% of the sample.

The sample taken for sequencing was distant non-tumor lung tissue. All receptors come from a man aged 55 to 70 with small cell lung cancer.

With respect to this clonotype: At one end the junction does not follow the germline gene, possibly because of a read error. The rearrangement uses TRBV4-1 and TRBJ2-1; D might be TRBD2 (6 bases). The CDR3 spans 15 residues. In germline, CDR1 is MGHRA, CDR2 YSYEKL. CDR3 in DNA: TGCACCAGGAGCCAAGATAATAGCGGCTACAATGAGCAGCTCTTC. Its protein is CTRSQDNSGYNEQLF.

Comment on this clonotype: This could be a read error, since a much larger clone is one nucleotide away. The chain couples TRBV7-8 to TRBJ2-2; tentative D call: TRBD2 (5 bases). The CDR3 is 18 amino acids. The V end was cut by 1 base, the J end by 5 bases, with 20 bases between. Germline loops: CDR1 SGHVS, CDR2 FQNEAQ. CDR3 sequence (DNA): TGTGCCAGCAGCTTAGGTCGGATAAGGTGGCGCGGGACCGGGGAGCTGTTTTTT. The encoded protein is CASSLGRIRWRGTGELFF.

Remarks on this clonotype: An end of the junction does not agree with germline; a read error may underlie this. The chain employs TRBV4-1 and TRBJ2-7; D possibly corresponds to TRBD1 (6 bases). The CDR3 is 14 amino acids. Germline assignment: CDR1 MGHRA and CDR2 YSYEKL. The CDR3 nucleotides read TGCACCAGCAGCCAAGAGTACAGGGCGAAGGAGCAGTACTTC. Its protein is CTSSQEYRAKEQYF.

Note on this clonotype: The conserved final phenylalanine or tryptophan is absent from the CDR3, which likely points to a read error. The V gene is TRBV20-1, the J gene TRBJ1-1; D remains unclear. The CDR3 runs to 12 residues. Germline values: CDR1 DFQATT, CDR2 SNEGSKA (reference sequence). CDR3 residues: CSASGGNNEAFL. The DNA of the CDR3 is TGCAGTGCTAGCGGAGGGAACAATGAAGCTTTCTTA.

This clonotype was counted a single time. At one boundary the junction diverges from the germline segment, which might be a read error. The chain recombines TRBV11-1 with TRBJ2-2; 7 bases align to TRBD2. From germline, CDR1 is SGHAT and CDR2 FQDESV (reference sequence). The CDR3 is made up of 16 amino acids. The CDR3 loop is CASCLTAGVFTWELFF. The CDR3 DNA reads TGTGCCAGCTGCTTAACCGCGGGAGTGTTCACCTGGGAGCTGTTTTTT.

On this clonotype itself: This may stem from a read error, because a much larger clone lies one nucleotide away. The genes are TRBV20-1 and TRBJ2-4; possibly TRBD1 for D (7 bases). The germline V gene encodes CDR1 DFQATT and CDR2 SNEGSKA (reference sequence). The V and J ends lost 6 bases and 0 bases respectively, with 24 bases between them. This CDR3 region has 18 residues. CDR3 bases: TGCAGTGCGAGCACTTCAGGGGGGCCAAATATAGCCAAAAACATTCAGTACTTC. Translated: CSASTSGGPNIAKNIQYF.

This sequence joins TRBV4-2 and TRBJ2-2; TRBD2 matches 9 bases. The CDR3 totals 19 residues. The V and J ends lost 0 bases and 7 bases, in that order; junction bases with no gene match: 15. CDR1 and CDR2 from the germline V gene are LGHNA and YNFKEQ. This CDR3 is CASSQDNVSGRVRIGELFF. In DNA, the CDR3 is TGTGCCAGCAGCCAAGATAATGTTAGCGGGAGAGTACGCATCGGGGAGCTGTTTTTT.

The rearrangement links TRBV10-3 to TRBJ2-2, with TRBD2 identical over 13 bases. CDR1 and CDR2 (germline): ENHRY, SYGVKD. Trimming cost V 5 bases and J 9 bases; bases outside gene matches: 12. CDR3 length: 17 residues. For the CDR3, the DNA is TGTGCCATCAGTAAAAACTCAGGACTAGCGGGAGCCCGGGAGCTGTTTTTT. It codes for CAISKNSGLAGARELFF.

As for this clonotype: One junction end disagrees with the germline gene, perhaps due to a read error. V gene TRBV11-2 combines with J gene TRBJ2-3; D perhaps matches TRBD2 (7 bases). Germline assignment: CDR1 SGHAT and CDR2 FQNNGV. The CDR3 runs 19 residues. DNA for the CDR3: TGTGCCAGCAGGTTAGGGTCAACGACTGGGGGGGCATACACAGATACGCAGTATTTT. The encoded protein is CASRLGSTTGGAYTDTQYF.

About this clonotype itself: Just one base apart from a much larger clone, this may be a read error. V usage is TRBV20-1 and J usage is TRBJ2-5; TRBD2 might be the D (5 bases). The CDR3 contains 13 residues. Trimming stripped 7 bases from V and 5 bases from J, with 17 bases between. Germline lookup yields CDR1 DFQATT and CDR2 SNEGSKA (reference sequence). This chain's CDR3 is CSVENRGFETQYF. For the CDR3, the DNA is TGCAGTGTCGAAAACCGGGGTTTCGAGACCCAGTACTTC.

On this clonotype itself: Mismatch with germline at one junction end may stem from a read error. V usage is TRBV4-1 and J usage is TRBJ2-2; possible D gene TRBD2, 5 bases. CDR3 length: 15 residues. Germline assignment: CDR1 MGHRA and CDR2 YSYEKL. The CDR3 protein is CASSSRWAYTGELLF. The CDR3 nucleotides read TGCGCCAGCAGCAGCAGGTGGGCCTATACCGGGGAACTGCTTTTT.

Note on this clonotype: An end of the junction differs from the germline gene, which may be a read error. The chain uses TRBV5-5 and TRBJ2-3; a possible D gene is TRBD2 (5 bases). Germline CDR1 is SGHKS and CDR2 is YYEKEE (reference sequence). The CDR3 consists of 15 residues. In DNA form, the CDR3 reads TGTGCCAACAGCTTAGAGGGTCCTAGCACAGATACGCAGTATTTT. It specifies CANSLEGPSTDTQYF. The full variable domain, rest sourced from reference TRBV5-5 and TRBJ2-3, is DAGVTQSPTHLIKTRGQQVTLRCSPISGHKSVSWYQQVLGQGPQFIFQYYEKEERGRGNFPDRFSARQFPNYSSELNVNALLLGDSALYLCANSLEGPSTDTQYFGPGTRLTVL.

This clonotype turned up a few times. The chain is built from TRBV7-3 and TRBJ2-1; 8 positions agree with TRBD2. This CDR3 region has 15 residues. V was pared by 5 bases and J by 0 bases, with 3 bases of the junction left unmatched. Germline V gene data show CDR1 as SGHTA and CDR2 as FQGTGA. The CDR3 coding sequence is TGTGCCAGCAGCCTAAGCGGGAGCTCCTACAATGAGCAGTTCTTC. Translated: CASSLSGSSYNEQFF.

V usage is TRBV6-5 and J usage is TRBJ2-7, with D possibly being TRBD1 or TRBD2 (5 bases each). The CDR3 has 14 amino acids. Per germline, CDR1 MNHEY and CDR2 SVGAGI. V was trimmed by 4 bases and J by 3 bases, leaving 13 bases between them. CDR3 DNA sequence: TGTGCCAGCAGTTGCCCAGGGAGTCACTACGAGCAGTACTTC. Its protein is CASSCPGSHYEQYF.

Regarding this clonotype: An end of the junction differs from the germline gene, which may be a read error. The chain has TRBV5-1 and TRBJ2-3; 9 bases match TRBD2. This CDR3 has 16 amino acids. Germline CDR1 reads SGHRS; CDR2 reads YFSETQ. CDR3 in DNA: TGCGCCAGCAGCTGGACTAGCGAGAGGCCCACATATACGCAGTATTTT. Protein product: CASSWTSERPTYTQYF. The variable domain in full, completed from reference TRBV5-1 and TRBJ2-3, reads KAGVTQTPRYLIKTRGQQVTLSCSPISGHRSVSWYQQTPGQGLQFLFEYFSETQRNKGNFPGRFSGRQFSNSRSEMNVSTLELGDSALYLCASSWTSERPTYTQYFGPGTRLTVL.

This clonotype appeared a few times. One junction end does not reproduce the germline sequence, and a read error may be involved. This chain joins TRBV5-5 and TRBJ2-3; 11 bases line up with TRBD2. The CDR3 is 15 residues long. CDR1 and CDR2 (germline): SGHKS, YYEKEE (reference sequence). Here the CDR3 reads CASREGTSGTDMQYF. The CDR3 DNA reads TGTGCTAGCAGGGAAGGGACTAGCGGAACAGATATGCAGTATTTT. Complete variable domain (other parts from reference TRBV5-5 and TRBJ2-3): DAGVTQSPTHLIKTRGQQVTLRCSPISGHKSVSWYQQVLGQGPQFIFQYYEKEERGRGNFPDRFSARQFPNYSSELNVNALLLGDSALYLCASREGTSGTDMQYFGPGTRLTVL.

Comments on this clonotype: At one end, the junction sequence differs from germline, possibly due to a read error. The chain joins TRBV11-2 to TRBJ2-5, with a tentative D call TRBD2 (5 bases). Germline assignment: CDR1 SGHAT and CDR2 FQNNGV. This CDR3 region has 12 residues. This chain's CDR3 is CASSRLGETEYF. CDR3 DNA sequence: TGTGCCAGCAGCAGGCTCGGGGAGACCGAGTACTTC.

This chain links TRBV12-3 or TRBV12-4 with TRBJ2-1; the match to TRBD1 covers 7 bases. V gave up 4 bases and J gave up 15 bases; unmatched junction bases: 15. The CDR3 length is 14 residues. The CDR3 coding sequence is TGTGCCAGCAGTTCCGGGACAGAGTACAATGGGCGGTTCTTC. The encoded protein is CASSSGTEYNGRFF.

The V gene is TRBV7-9, the J gene TRBJ1-2, with 7 bases identical to TRBD1. The germline V gene encodes CDR1 SEHNR and CDR2 FQNEAQ (reference sequence). The CDR3 is made up of 14 amino acids. V trimming: 5 bases; J trimming: 14 bases; junction bases outside the gene matches: 17. The CDR3 DNA sequence: TGTGCCAGCAGCCTCTTGGACAGGACGGCGGACTATACCTTC. This codes for CASSLLDRTADYTF.

This sequence joins TRBV6-1 and TRBJ2-1; the D gene is possibly TRBD2 (5 bases). The V and J ends lost 7 bases and 2 bases respectively, with 12 bases between them. The CDR3 extends over 14 amino acids. CDR1 is MNHNS and CDR2 is SASEGT in the germline V gene. In DNA form, the CDR3 reads TGTGCCAGCACGGGGTGGGTCGCCTACAATGAGCAGTTCTTC. Translated, it gives CASTGWVAYNEQFF.

In the case of this clonotype: The conserved phenylalanine or tryptophan normally closing the CDR3 is absent here, so this likely arose from a read error. The rearrangement links TRBV4-1 to TRBJ2-5, with TRBD2 matching 11 bases. The CDR3 spans 15 residues. V lost 6 bases, J lost 4 bases, and 7 bases stayed unmatched. CDR1 is MGHRA, CDR2 YSYEKL, per germline. The chain's CDR3 is CASRLLLAGVETQYS. The DNA of the CDR3 is TGCGCCAGCAGACTCTTACTAGCGGGAGTAGAGACCCAGTACTCC.

In the case of this clonotype: A much bigger clone sits one base away, suggesting this may be a read error. This rearrangement joins TRBV20-1 to TRBJ2-1; 11 nucleotides match TRBD2. J lost 9 bases, V lost 3 bases, and 4 bases had no gene match. Germline lookup yields CDR1 DFQATT and CDR2 SNEGSKA (reference sequence). The CDR3 loop spans 13 amino acids. The CDR3 DNA follows: TGCAGTGCTAGCGGGCTAGCGGGAGGTGAGCAGTTCTTC. Translation: CSASGLAGGEQFF.

As concerns this clonotype: This likely comes from a read error, as the CDR3 has no conserved phenylalanine or tryptophan at its end. The chain has TRBV4-1 and TRBJ1-5, with TRBD1 as a possible D gene (6 bases). Looked up from germline, CDR1 is MGHRA and CDR2 is YSYEKL. The CDR3 runs to 13 residues. The CDR3 coding sequence is TGCGCTAGCAACCAGGGGATGTCTCAGCCCCAGCATTCT. It specifies CASNQGMSQPQHS.

With respect to this clonotype: Germline is not matched at one junction end, which may reflect a read error. The rearrangement joins TRBV24-1 to TRBJ2-3, with D possibly matching TRBD2 (5 bases). The CDR3 is 15 residues long. Germline lookup yields CDR1 KGHDR and CDR2 SFDVKD. The CDR3 sequence: CSTSDISESSDTQYF. Written as DNA, the CDR3 is TGTTCCACCAGTGATATTAGCGAGAGTTCAGATACGCAGTATTTT.